What follows describes a single TCR beta chain. No antigen is known for it. Trimming removed 0 bases at V and 1 base at J, with 9 bases between. Germline values: CDR1 LGHNA, CDR2 YNFKEQ. The CDR3 covers 15 residues. This record belongs to a study of cytomegalovirus exposure and HLA in healthy donors. Across the whole study: There were 300 to 400 genotyped donors. Of these, 81% fell in the genetic ancestry cluster associated with self-reported Caucasian donors.

The PCR employed 60 Vbeta primers together with 13 Jbeta primers. Clones were sequenced by immunoSEQ multiplex PCR, and TCRdb holds only the in-frame ones, with some missing. The data show some 160,000 clones, 70% to 90% seen once. Study-wide findings and caveats: Through in vitro validation, three CMV-associated chains were shown to be specific for CMV antigens.

The chain is built from TRBV4-2 and TRBJ1-1; D gene ambiguous. This clonotype was sampled from a woman in her forties in good health and CMV-seropositive. Sequences were obtained from PBMCs. CDR3 bases: TGTGCCAGCAGCCAAGATGAAGGGAGGAACACTGAAGCTTTCTTT. Residues: CASSQDEGRNTEAFF.